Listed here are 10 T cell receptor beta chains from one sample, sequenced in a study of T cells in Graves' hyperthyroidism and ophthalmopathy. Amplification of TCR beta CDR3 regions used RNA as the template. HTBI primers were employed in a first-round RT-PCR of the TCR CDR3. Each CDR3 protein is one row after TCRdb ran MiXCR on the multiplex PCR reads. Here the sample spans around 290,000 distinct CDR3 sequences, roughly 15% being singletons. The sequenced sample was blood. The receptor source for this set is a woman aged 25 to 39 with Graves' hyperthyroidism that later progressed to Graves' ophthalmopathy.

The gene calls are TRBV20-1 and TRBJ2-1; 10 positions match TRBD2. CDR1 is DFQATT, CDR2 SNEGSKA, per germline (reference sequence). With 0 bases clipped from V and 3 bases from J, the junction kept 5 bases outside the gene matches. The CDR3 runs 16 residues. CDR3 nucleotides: TGCAGTGCTAGAGATCTAGCGGGAGCGGACTACAATGAGCAGTTCTTC. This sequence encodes CSARDLAGADYNEQFF.

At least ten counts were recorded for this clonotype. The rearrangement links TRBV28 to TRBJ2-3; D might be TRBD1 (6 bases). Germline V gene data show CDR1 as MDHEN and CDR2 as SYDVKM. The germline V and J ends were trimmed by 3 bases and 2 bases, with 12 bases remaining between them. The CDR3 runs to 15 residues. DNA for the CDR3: TGTGCCAGCAGTTTCCTCGGACAGTACACAGATACGCAGTATTTT. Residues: CASSFLGQYTDTQYF.

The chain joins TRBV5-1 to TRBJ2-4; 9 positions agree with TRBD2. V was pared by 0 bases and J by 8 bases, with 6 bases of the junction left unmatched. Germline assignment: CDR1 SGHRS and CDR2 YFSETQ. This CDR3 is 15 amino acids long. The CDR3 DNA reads TGCGCCAGCAGCTTGGGCGGGAGGGCCTGGGACATTCAGTACTTC. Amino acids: CASSLGGRAWDIQYF.

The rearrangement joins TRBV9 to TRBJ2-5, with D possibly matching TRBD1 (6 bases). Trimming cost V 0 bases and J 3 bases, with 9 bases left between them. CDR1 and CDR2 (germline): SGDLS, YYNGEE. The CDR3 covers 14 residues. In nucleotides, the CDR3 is TGTGCCAGCAGCGTAGCGACAGGTGAAGAGACCCAGTACTTC. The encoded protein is CASSVATGEETQYF.

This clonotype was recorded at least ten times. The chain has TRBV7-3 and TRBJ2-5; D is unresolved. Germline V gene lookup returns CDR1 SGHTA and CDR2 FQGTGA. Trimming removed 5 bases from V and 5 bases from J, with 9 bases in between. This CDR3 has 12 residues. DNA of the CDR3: TGTGCCAGCAGCCCCAGGAAGGAGACCCAGTACTTC. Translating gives CASSPRKETQYF.

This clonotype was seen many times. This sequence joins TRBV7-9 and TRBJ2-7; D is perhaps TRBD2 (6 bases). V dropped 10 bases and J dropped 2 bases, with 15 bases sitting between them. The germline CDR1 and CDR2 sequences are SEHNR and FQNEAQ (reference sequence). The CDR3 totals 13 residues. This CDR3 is CATGGAAPYEQYF. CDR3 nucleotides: TGTGCCACTGGCGGGGCGGCCCCCTACGAGCAGTACTTC.

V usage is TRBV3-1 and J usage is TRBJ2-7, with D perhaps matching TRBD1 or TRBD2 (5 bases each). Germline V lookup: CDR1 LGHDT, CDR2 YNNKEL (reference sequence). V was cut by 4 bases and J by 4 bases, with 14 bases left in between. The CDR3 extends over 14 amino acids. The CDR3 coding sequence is TGTGCCAGCAGCCCTCGGGACCGGACTTACGAGCAGTACTTC. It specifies CASSPRDRTYEQYF.

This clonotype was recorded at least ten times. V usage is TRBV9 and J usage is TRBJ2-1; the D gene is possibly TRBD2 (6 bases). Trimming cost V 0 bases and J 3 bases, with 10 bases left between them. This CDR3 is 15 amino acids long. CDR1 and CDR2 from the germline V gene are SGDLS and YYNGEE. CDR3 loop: CASSVGLASYNEQFF. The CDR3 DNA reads TGTGCCAGCAGCGTAGGCCTAGCGAGCTACAATGAGCAGTTCTTC.

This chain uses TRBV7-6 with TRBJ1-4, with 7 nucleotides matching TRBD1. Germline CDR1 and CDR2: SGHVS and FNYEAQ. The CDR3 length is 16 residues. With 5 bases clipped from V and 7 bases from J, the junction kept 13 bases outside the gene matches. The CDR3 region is CASSPRGDRVGEKLFF. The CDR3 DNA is TGTGCCAGCAGCCCCAGGGGCGACAGGGTGGGTGAAAAACTGTTTTTT.

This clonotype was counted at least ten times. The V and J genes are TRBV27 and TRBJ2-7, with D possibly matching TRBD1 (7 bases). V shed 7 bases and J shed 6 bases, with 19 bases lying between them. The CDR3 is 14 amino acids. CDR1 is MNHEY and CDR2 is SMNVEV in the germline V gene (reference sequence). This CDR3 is CASMVWSGGGEQYF. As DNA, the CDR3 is TGTGCCAGCATGGTGTGGTCAGGGGGAGGCGAGCAGTACTTC.